The rows below give T cell receptor beta chains drawn from one sample of a study of technical replicates of blood from a handful of donors. The protocol was immunoSEQ multiplex PCR, while the TCRdb copy is restricted to in-frame clones and leaves out a portion. Of under 90,000 clones listed, around 92% were seen once; the top ten hold 0.2% to 0.3%. Sequenced sample: T cells isolated from PBMCs. These receptors were collected from a human donor in good health. Each CDR3 is given with its conserved first and last residue. D genes are given only for firm matches. A row's size may be missing; if present it is once, few, many or a size class.

d_call,v_call,j_call,clone_size,cdr3_aa,cdr3_nt
.,TRBV4-1,TRBJ1-5,.,CASSLQGVGNQPQHF,TGCGCCAGCAGCTTACAGGGTGTTGGCAATCAGCCCCAGCATTTT
.,TRBV7-9,TRBJ1-1,.,CASSLRDSHTAEAFF,TGTGCCAGCAGCCTGAGAGACAGCCATACCGCTGAAGCTTTCTTT
TRBD2,TRBV28,TRBJ2-7,.,CASSLGVRLAEKQYF,TGTGCCAGCAGCCTTGGGGTTAGACTAGCAGAGAAGCAGTACTTC
TRBD1,TRBV7-2,TRBJ2-7,.,CASSSEQGAYEQYF,TGTGCCAGCAGCTCGGAACAGGGGGCCTACGAGCAGTACTTC
.,TRBV5-1,TRBJ1-2,once,CASSLGDTNYGYTF,TGCGCCAGCAGCTTGGGGGACACTAACTATGGCTACACCTTC
.,TRBV5-4,TRBJ1-4,once,CASSPGRATNEKLFF,TGTGCCAGCAGCCCGGGAAGGGCAACTAATGAAAAACTGTTTTTT
TRBD2,TRBV6-4,TRBJ2-1,.,CASSLIYTSSGSYNEQFF,TGTGCCAGCAGTCTCATTTACACTTCTAGCGGGTCCTACAATGAGCAGTTCTTC
.,TRBV5-1,TRBJ2-5,once,CASSSGGVQPQETQYF,TGCGCCAGCAGCTCCGGAGGCGTTCAGCCTCAAGAGACCCAGTACTTC
.,TRBV6-6,TRBJ2-7,.,CASSYSQSYEQYF,TGTGCCAGCAGTTACTCGCAGTCATACGAGCAGTACTTC
TRBD2,TRBV14,TRBJ2-1,.,CASSQAGLAGYAFF,TGTGCCAGCAGCCAAGCAGGTCTAGCGGGGTATGCGTTCTTC
TRBD2,TRBV28,TRBJ2-2,.,CASSFLGGRRTGELFF,TGTGCCAGCAGCTTCTTGGGCGGGAGAAGAACCGGGGAGCTGTTTTTT
.,TRBV30,TRBJ1-2,.,CAWSVSSYGYTF,TGTGCCTGGAGTGTCTCTAGCTATGGCTACACCTTC
.,TRBV20-1,TRBJ1-1,.,CSARRQLEAFF,TGCAGTGCTAGGAGACAGCTTGAAGCTTTCTTT
TRBD2,TRBV5-4,TRBJ2-1,.,CASSPTSGRTGDNEQFF,TGTGCCAGCAGCCCTACTAGCGGGAGGACCGGGGACAATGAGCAGTTCTTC
.,TRBV10-1,TRBJ1-2,.,CASSESISGVNGYTF,TGCGCCAGCAGTGAGTCTATATCCGGTGTCAATGGCTACACCTTC
.,TRBV14,TRBJ2-2,.,CASSQGVNLGGQRLNTGELFF,TGTGCCAGCAGCCAAGGGGTGAATCTCGGGGGACAGAGATTAAACACCGGGGAGCTGTTTTTT
.,TRBV5-1,TRBJ2-5,.,CASSLPGQETQYF,TGCGCCAGCAGCCTTCCGGGACAAGAGACCCAGTACTTC
.,TRBV28,TRBJ2-2,.,CASKVAVNTGELFF,TGTGCCAGCAAAGTAGCGGTGAACACCGGGGAGCTGTTTTTT
TRBD1,TRBV5-1,TRBJ2-7,.,CASSLMTGGPGEQYF,TGCGCCAGCAGCTTGATGACAGGGGGACCGGGGGAGCAGTACTTC
.,TRBV6-6,TRBJ2-5,.,CASSFRQETQYF,TGTGCCAGCAGTTTTAGACAAGAGACCCAGTACTTC
.,TRBV6-5,TRBJ1-3,few,CASSSRQTGNTIYF,TGTGCCAGCAGTTCACGCCAGACTGGAAACACCATATATTTT
TRBD2,TRBV29-1,TRBJ2-3,.,CSGIGTSGNTDTQYF,TGCAGCGGTATCGGGACTAGCGGTAACACAGATACGCAGTATTTT
.,TRBV30,TRBJ1-5,.,CAWSAYSNQPQHF,TGTGCCTGGAGTGCATACTCCAATCAGCCCCAGCATTTT
.,TRBV29-1,TRBJ2-7,once,CSVEDRDRYEQYF,TGCAGCGTTGAAGATCGGGATCGCTACGAGCAGTACTTC
TRBD1,TRBV18,TRBJ2-6,.,CASSPYVGTESGANVLTF,TGTGCCAGCTCGCCGTACGTGGGGACAGAGAGTGGGGCCAACGTCCTGACTTTC
.,TRBV5-4,TRBJ1-1,.,CASSLGPAGGRNTEAFF,TGTGCCAGCAGCTTGGGGCCGGCGGGGGGGCGGAATACTGAAGCTTTCTTT
TRBD1,TRBV5-1,TRBJ2-7,.,CASSPWGGTENYEQYF,TGCGCCAGCAGTCCATGGGGTGGGACAGAGAACTACGAGCAGTACTTC
TRBD1,TRBV27,TRBJ2-7,.,CASSILDRVHEQYF,TGTGCCAGCAGTATATTGGACAGGGTTCACGAGCAGTACTTC
.,TRBV6-5,TRBJ1-3,.,CASSYSSRSSGNTIYF,TGTGCCAGCAGTTACTCTTCTCGGAGCTCTGGAAACACCATATATTTT
.,TRBV14,TRBJ1-4,.,CASSQAGAGKLFF,TGTGCCAGCAGCCAAGCAGGGGCAGGCAAACTGTTTTTT
.,TRBV5-6,TRBJ2-7,.,CASTKVAGKHEQYF,TGTGCCAGCACCAAGGTGGCAGGGAAGCACGAGCAGTACTTC